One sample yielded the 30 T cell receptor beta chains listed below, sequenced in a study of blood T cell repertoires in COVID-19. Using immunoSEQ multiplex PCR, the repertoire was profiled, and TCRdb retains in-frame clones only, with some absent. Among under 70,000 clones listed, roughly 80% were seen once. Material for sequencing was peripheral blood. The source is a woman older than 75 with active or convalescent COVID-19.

CDR3 amino acids: CASTPEAGDQPQHF. The CDR3 DNA reads as TGTGCCAGCACCCCGGAGGCAGGGGATCAGCCCCAGCATTTT. This rearrangement joins TRBV2 to TRBJ1-5; TRBD1 might be the D (6 bases). CDR1 and CDR2 from the germline V gene are SNHLY and FYNNEI. V was shortened by 7 bases and J by 5 bases, with 15 bases between the two germline ends. The CDR3 is made up of 14 amino acids.

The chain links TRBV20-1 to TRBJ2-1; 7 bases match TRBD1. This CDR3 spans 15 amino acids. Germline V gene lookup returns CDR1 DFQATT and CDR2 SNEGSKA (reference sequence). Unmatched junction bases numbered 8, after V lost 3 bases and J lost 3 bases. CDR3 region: CSASKGAPYYNEQFF. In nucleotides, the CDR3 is TGCAGTGCTAGTAAGGGGGCTCCCTACTACAATGAGCAGTTCTTC.

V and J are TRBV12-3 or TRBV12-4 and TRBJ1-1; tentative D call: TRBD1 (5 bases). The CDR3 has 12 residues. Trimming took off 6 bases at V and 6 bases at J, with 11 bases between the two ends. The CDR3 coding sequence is TGTGCCAGCAGAGGGGATTCTCCTGAAGCTTTCTTT. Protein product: CASRGDSPEAFF.

CDR3 sequence (DNA): TGTGCCAGCAGGCCGGGACAGGGGAATGATGGCTACACCTTC. It is translated as CASRPGQGNDGYTF. The rearrangement joins TRBV6-5 to TRBJ1-2, with 10 nucleotides matching TRBD1. Losses at the gene ends were 6 bases for V and 6 bases for J; bases not matched to a gene: 7. CDR1 is MNHEY, CDR2 SVGAGI, per germline. There are 14 residues in the CDR3.

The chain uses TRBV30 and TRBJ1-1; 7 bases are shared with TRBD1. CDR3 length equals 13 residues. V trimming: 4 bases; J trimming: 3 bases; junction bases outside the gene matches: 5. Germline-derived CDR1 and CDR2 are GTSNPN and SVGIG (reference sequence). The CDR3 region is CAWKTGWDTEAFF. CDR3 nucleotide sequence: TGTGCCTGGAAGACAGGGTGGGACACTGAAGCTTTCTTT.

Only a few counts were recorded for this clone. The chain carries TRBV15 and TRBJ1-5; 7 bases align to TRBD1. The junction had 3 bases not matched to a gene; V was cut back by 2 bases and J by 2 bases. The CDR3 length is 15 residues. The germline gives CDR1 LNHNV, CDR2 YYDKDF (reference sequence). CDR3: CATSRRGQGNQPQHF. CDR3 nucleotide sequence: TGTGCCACCAGCAGACGCGGACAGGGCAATCAGCCCCAGCATTTT.

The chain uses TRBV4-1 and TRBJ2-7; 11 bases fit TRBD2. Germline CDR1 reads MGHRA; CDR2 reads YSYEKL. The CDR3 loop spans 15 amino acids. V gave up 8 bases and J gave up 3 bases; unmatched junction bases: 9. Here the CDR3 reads CASGVELAGDYEQYF. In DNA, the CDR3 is TGCGCCAGCGGCGTCGAACTAGCGGGGGACTACGAGCAGTACTTC.

CDR3 loop: CASSVSPLGYGYTF. The CDR3 bases are TGTGCCAGCAGCGTCTCTCCTCTCGGCTATGGCTACACCTTC. V gene TRBV9 combines with J gene TRBJ1-2; no reliable D call. Trimming removed 2 bases from V and 4 bases from J, with 12 bases in between. The CDR3 runs to 14 residues. CDR1 and CDR2 (germline): SGDLS, YYNGEE.

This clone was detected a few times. The DNA for the CDR3 is TGTGCCAGCAGCTGGGACAGGCGCCCTTGGGAGCTGTTTTTT. Amino acids: CASSWDRRPWELFF. The gene calls are TRBV5-4 and TRBJ2-2, with 8 bases lining up with TRBD1. Germline CDR1 SGHNT, CDR2 YYREEE (reference sequence). The CDR3 sequence is 14 residues long. V lost 3 bases, J lost 9 bases, and 7 bases stayed unmatched. Based on the CDR3 plus reference TRBV5-4 and TRBJ2-2, the full variable domain is ETGVTQSPTHLIKTRGQQVTLRCSSQSGHNTVSWYQQALGQGPQFIFQYYREEENGRGNFPPRFSGLQFPNYSSELNVNALELDDSALYLCASSWDRRPWELFFGEGSRLTVL.

CDR3 sequence (DNA): TGTGCCAGCAGCCCCACGAGCGGCCCGGGGGCCCAGTACTTC. This sequence encodes CASSPTSGPGAQYF. The V and J genes are TRBV7-8 and TRBJ2-5; possible D gene TRBD2, 6 bases. Germline V gene sequence: CDR1 SGHVS, CDR2 FQNEAQ. V lost 5 bases and J 9 bases, leaving 19 bases between the germline ends. The length of the CDR3 is 14 residues.

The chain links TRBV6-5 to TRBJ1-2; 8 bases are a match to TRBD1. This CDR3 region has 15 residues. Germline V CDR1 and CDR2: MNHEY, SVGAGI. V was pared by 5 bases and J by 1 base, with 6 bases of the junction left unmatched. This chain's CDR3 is CASSQGDRFNYGYTF. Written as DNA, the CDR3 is TGTGCCAGCAGTCAGGGGGACAGGTTTAACTATGGCTACACCTTC.

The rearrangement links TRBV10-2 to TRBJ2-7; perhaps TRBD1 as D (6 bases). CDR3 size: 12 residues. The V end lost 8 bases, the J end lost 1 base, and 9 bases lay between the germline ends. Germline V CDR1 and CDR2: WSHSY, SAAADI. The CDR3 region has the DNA TGCGCCAGCTGGCAGGGGTCCTACGAGCAGTACTTC. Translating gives CASWQGSYEQYF.

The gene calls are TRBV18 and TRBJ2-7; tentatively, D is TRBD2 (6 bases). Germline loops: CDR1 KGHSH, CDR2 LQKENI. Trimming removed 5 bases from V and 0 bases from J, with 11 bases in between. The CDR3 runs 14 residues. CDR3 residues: CASSVGLTSYEQYF. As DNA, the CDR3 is TGTGCCAGCTCAGTGGGACTGACCTCCTACGAGCAGTACTTC.

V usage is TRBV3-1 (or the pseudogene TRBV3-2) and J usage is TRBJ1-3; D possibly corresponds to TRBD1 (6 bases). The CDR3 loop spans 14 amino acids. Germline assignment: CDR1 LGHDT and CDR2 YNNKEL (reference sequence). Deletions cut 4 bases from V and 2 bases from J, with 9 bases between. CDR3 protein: CASSPTGTGNTIYF. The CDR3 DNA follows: TGTGCCAGCAGCCCAACAGGGACTGGAAACACCATATATTTT.

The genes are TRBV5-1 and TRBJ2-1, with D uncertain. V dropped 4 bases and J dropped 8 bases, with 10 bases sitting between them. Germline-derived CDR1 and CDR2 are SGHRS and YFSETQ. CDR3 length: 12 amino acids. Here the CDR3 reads CASSPRSDEQFF. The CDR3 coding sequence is TGCGCCAGCAGCCCGCGGTCGGATGAGCAGTTCTTC.

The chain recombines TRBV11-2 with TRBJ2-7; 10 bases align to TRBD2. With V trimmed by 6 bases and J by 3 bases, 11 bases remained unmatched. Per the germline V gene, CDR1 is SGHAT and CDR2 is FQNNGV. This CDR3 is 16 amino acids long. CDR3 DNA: TGTGCCAGCAGACCCCTTAGCGGGGGGCCCCGCTACGAGCAGTACTTC. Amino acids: CASRPLSGGPRYEQYF.

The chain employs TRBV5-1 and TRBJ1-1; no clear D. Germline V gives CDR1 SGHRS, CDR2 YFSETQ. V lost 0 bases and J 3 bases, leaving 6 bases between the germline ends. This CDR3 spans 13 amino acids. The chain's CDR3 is CASSLAPDTEAFF. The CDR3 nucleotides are TGCGCCAGCAGCTTGGCCCCCGACACTGAAGCTTTCTTT.

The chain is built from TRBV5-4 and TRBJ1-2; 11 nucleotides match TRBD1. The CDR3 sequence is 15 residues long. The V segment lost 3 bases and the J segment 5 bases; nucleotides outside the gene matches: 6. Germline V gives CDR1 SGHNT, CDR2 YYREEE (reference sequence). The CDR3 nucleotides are TGTGCCAGCAGCTCGAGGACAGGGGGCAATTATGGCTACACCTTC. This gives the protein CASSSRTGGNYGYTF.

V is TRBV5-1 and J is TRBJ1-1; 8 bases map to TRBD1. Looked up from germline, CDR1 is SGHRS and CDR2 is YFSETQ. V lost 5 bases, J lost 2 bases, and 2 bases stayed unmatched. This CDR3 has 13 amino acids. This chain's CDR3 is CASRGQGNTEAFF. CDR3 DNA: TGCGCCAGCAGAGGACAGGGCAACACTGAAGCTTTCTTT.

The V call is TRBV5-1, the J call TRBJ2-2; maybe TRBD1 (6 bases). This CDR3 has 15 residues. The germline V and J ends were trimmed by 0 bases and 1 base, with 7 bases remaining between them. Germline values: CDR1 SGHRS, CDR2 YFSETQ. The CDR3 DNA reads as TGCGCCAGCAGCTTGGGGGGACAGAACACCGGGGAGCTGTTTTTT. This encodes CASSLGGQNTGELFF.

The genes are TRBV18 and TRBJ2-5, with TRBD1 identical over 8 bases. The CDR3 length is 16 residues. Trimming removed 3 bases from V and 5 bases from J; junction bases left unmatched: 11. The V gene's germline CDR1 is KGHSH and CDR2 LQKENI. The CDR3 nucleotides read TGTGCCAGCTCACCGTTTCAGTCCCGACAGGGGGAGACCCAGTACTTC. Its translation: CASSPFQSRQGETQYF.

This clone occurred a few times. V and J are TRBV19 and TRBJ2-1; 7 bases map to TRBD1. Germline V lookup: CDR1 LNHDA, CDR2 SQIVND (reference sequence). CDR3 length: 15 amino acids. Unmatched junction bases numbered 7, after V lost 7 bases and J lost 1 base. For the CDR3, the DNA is TGTGCCAGTAAGAAGGACAGGAGATCCTACAATGAGCAGTTCTTC. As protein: CASKKDRRSYNEQFF.

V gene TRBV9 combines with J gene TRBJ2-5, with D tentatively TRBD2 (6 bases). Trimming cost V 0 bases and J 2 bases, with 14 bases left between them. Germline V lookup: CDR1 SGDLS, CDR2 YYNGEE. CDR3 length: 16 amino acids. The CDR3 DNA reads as TGTGCCAGCAGCGTAGCACTAGCCAACGCGCAAGAGACCCAGTACTTC. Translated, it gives CASSVALANAQETQYF.

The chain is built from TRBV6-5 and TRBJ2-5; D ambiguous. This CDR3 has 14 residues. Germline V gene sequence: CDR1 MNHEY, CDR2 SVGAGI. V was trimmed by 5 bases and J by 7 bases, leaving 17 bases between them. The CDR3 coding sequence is TGTGCCAGCAGTAACTACCTAGAAATGAGGACCCAGTACTTC. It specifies CASSNYLEMRTQYF.

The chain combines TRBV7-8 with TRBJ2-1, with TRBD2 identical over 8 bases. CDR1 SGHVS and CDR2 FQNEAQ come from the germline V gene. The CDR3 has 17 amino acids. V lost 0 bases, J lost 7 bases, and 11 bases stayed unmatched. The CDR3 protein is CASSLAPGGALLNEQFF. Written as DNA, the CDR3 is TGTGCCAGCAGCTTAGCCCCCGGGGGGGCACTCCTAAATGAGCAGTTCTTC.

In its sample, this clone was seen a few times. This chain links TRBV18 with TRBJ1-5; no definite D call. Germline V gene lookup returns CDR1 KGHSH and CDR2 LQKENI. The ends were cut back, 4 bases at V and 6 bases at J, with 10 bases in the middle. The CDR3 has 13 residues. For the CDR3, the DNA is TGTGCCAGCTCACAGGAGGAGGGTCAGCCCCAGCATTTT. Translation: CASSQEEGQPQHF.

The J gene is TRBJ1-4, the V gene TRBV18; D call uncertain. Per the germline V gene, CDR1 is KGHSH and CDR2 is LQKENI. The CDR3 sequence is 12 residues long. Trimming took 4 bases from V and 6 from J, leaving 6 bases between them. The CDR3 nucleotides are TGTGCCAGCTCACTCTCCGATGAAAAACTGTTTTTT. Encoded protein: CASSLSDEKLFF.

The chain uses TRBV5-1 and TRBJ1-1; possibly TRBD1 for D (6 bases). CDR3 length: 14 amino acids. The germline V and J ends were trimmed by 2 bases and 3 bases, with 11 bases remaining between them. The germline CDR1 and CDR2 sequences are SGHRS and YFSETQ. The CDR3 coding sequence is TGCGCCAGCAGCTTTTCAGGGGTGGACACTGAAGCTTTCTTT. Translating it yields CASSFSGVDTEAFF.

In nucleotides, the CDR3 is TGTGCCAGCTCACCTTCAGGGAATTCACCCCTCCACTTT. Translated, it gives CASSPSGNSPLHF. The rearrangement links TRBV18 to TRBJ1-6, with a possible D match to TRBD1 (5 bases). The CDR3 has 13 amino acids. V lost 3 bases to trimming and J lost 7 bases, with 7 bases between them. Germline CDR1 reads KGHSH; CDR2 reads LQKENI.

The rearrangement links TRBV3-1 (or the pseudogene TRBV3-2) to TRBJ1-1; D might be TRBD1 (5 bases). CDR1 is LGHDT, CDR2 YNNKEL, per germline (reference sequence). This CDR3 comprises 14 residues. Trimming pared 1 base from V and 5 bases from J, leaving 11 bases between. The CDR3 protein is CASSQGSGFTEAFF. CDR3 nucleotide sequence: TGTGCCAGCAGCCAAGGATCAGGGTTTACTGAAGCTTTCTTT.